The TCR beta chain described here comes from a study of persistence of HIV-infected CD4 T cells. General observations from the study: Degenerate expanded CDR3beta sequences were enriched among CMV- and Gag-responding cells.

Concerning this clone: Antigen specificity is unknown.

An overlapping HIV-1 Gag peptide pool stimulated these cells at approximately 1 ug/peptide/mL. Memory cells lacking CD40L and CD69 with high CD45RO were sorted. Plasma HIV-1 RNA stayed below 50 copies/mL for at least 4 years. Inclusion required CMV-positive serology and CD4+ counts above 400 cells/uL. Anti-CD28/CD49d costimulation, CD40-blocking antibody and enfuvirtide were given to CD8-depleted PBMCs for 18 hours. Trimming pared 0 bases from V and 2 bases from J, leaving 14 bases between. Germline lookup yields CDR1 SGHDN and CDR2 FVKESK. This CDR3 spans 16 amino acids. The immunoSEQ assay was version 4, run in survey mode. Some clones are missing from TCRdb's copy, which holds only in-frame ones; the method was immunoSEQ multiplex PCR. The sample lists about 35,000 clones; more than 75% were seen once.

This TCR was sampled from an adult with HIV. The donor label of this sample is uncertain. The source was cultured CD4+ T cells from PBMCs, collected from a patient who received antiretroviral therapy. The rearrangement joins TRBV14 to TRBJ2-7; D is possibly TRBD2 (6 bases). CDR3 sequence reads: CASSQDIRRGPYEQYF. The CDR3 DNA reads as TGTGCCAGCAGCCAAGATATAAGGAGGGGACCCTACGAGCAGTACTTC.